This T cell receptor beta chain comes out of a study of blood T cell repertoires in COVID-19. Assay: immunoSEQ multiplex PCR; the TCRdb copy retains only in-frame clones and omits some. The sample holds some 160,000 clones, 84% seen once. The CDR3 has 15 amino acids. The V segment lost 5 bases and the J segment 4 bases; nucleotides outside the gene matches: 6. The germline CDR1 and CDR2 sequences are SGHVS and FQNEAQ. The V call is TRBV7-8, the J call TRBJ2-1; 9 positions match TRBD1. The TCR originated in a man between 65 and 85 years old with active or convalescent COVID-19. The sequenced sample consisted of peripheral blood. CDR3 residues: CASSEGQGGYNEQFF. The CDR3 DNA reads as TGTGCCAGCAGCGAGGGACAGGGCGGATACAATGAGCAGTTCTTC.